Each of the 4 T cell receptor beta chains below was sequenced from the same sample in a study of beta chain features in type 1 diabetes. General study results and limits: All four CD4+ subsets from Type 1 diabetes patients carried moderately but significantly shorter TCRB CDR3s.

Their recognized antigens are unknown. The study reverse transcribed the entire isolated RNA, so it sequenced expressed TCRB transcripts. Profiling relied on immunoSEQ multiplex PCR, and the TCRdb table lists in-frame clones only, not all of them. The sample consists of about 710,000 clones, around an eighth of them appearing once. The sample was naive CD4+ T cells from blood. These receptors came from a man aged 18 to 30 with type 1 diabetes.

A few counts support this clone. The chain combines TRBV19 with TRBJ1-1; D is uncertain. Per the germline V gene, CDR1 is LNHDA and CDR2 is SQIVND (reference sequence). This CDR3 comprises 10 residues. Trimming removed 5 bases from V and 7 bases from J, with 5 bases in between. The CDR3 nucleotides are TGTGCCAGTAGTTGGGTTGAAGCTTTCTTT. It translates to CASSWVEAFF.

The CDR3 bases are TGCGCCAGCAGCTCGGGGACATTAGCCAAAAACATTCAGTACTTC. Protein product: CASSSGTLAKNIQYF. V is TRBV5-1 and J is TRBJ2-4; TRBD1 is a possible D gene (6 bases). This CDR3 comprises 15 residues. Germline V CDR1 and CDR2: SGHRS, YFSETQ. With 3 bases removed from V and 0 bases from J, the gap between germline ends came to 10 bases.

The genes are TRBV5-1 and TRBJ2-3; the D gene is possibly TRBD2 (6 bases). The germline V gene has CDR1 SGHRS and CDR2 YFSETQ. The CDR3 runs 15 residues. Trimming took 1 base from V and 3 from J, leaving 12 bases between them. CDR3 nucleotides: TGCGCCAGCAGCTTGCGGGGCGCGGGAACAGATACGCAGTATTTT. It encodes CASSLRGAGTDTQYF.

The rearrangement uses TRBV9 and TRBJ1-1, with D unresolved. CDR1 is SGDLS and CDR2 is YYNGEE in the germline V gene. CDR3 size: 13 residues. V was pared by 4 bases and J by 7 bases, with 14 bases between. The CDR3 coding sequence is TGTGCCAGCAGCCCCATTGGAGTCGGTGAAGCTTTCTTT. This codes for CASSPIGVGEAFF.